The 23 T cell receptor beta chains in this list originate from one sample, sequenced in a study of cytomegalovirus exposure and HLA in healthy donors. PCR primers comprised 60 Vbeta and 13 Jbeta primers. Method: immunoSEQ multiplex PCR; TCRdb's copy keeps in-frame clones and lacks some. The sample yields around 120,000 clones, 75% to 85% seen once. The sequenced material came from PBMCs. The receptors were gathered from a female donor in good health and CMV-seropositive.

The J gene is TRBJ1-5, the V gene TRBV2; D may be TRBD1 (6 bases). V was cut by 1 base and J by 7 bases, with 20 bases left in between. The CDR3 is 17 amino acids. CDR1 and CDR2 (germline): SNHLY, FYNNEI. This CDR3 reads CASSEGPVGAQGQPQHF. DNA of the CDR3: TGTGCCAGCAGTGAAGGGCCGGTGGGGGCGCAGGGACAGCCCCAGCATTTT.

CDR3 nucleotide sequence: TGTGCCAGCAGCTTCGGGTACAATTCACCCCTCCACTTT. It specifies CASSFGYNSPLHF. The chain uses TRBV5-8 and TRBJ1-6, with D hard to call. The CDR3 has 13 residues. Germline V CDR1 and CDR2: SGHTS, YDEGEE. The germline V and J ends were trimmed by 2 bases and 7 bases, with 7 bases remaining between them.

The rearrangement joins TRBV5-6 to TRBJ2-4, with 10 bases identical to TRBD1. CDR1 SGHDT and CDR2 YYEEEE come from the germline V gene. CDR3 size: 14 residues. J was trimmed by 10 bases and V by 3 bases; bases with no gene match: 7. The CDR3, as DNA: TGTGCCAGCAGCTCCGGGACAGGGGAGGGGATTCAGTACTTC. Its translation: CASSSGTGEGIQYF. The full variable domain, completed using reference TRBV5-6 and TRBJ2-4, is DAGVTQSPTHLIKTRGQQVTLRCSPKSGHDTVSWYQQALGQGPQFIFQYYEEEERQRGNFPDRFSGHQFPNYSSELNVNALLLGDSALYLCASSSGTGEGIQYFGAGTRLSVL.

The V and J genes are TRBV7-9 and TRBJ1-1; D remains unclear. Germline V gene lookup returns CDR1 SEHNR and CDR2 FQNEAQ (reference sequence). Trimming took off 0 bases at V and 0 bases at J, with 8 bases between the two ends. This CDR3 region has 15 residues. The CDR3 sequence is CASSLARTVNTEAFF. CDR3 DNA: TGTGCCAGCAGCTTAGCGCGAACGGTGAACACTGAAGCTTTCTTT.

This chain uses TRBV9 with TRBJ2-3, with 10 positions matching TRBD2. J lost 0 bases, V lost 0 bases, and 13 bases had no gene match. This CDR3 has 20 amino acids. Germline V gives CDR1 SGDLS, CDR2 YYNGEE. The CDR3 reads CASSVATLASGRISTDTQYF. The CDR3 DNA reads TGTGCCAGCAGCGTAGCTACTTTGGCTAGCGGGAGAATTAGCACAGATACGCAGTATTTT.

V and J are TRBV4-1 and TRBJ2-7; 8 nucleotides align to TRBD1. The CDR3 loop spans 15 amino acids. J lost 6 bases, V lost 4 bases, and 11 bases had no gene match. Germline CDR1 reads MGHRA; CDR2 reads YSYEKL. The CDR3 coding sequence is TGCGCCAGCAGCCCGAGGACAGGGTTTGAGGCCGAGCAGTACTTC. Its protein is CASSPRTGFEAEQYF.

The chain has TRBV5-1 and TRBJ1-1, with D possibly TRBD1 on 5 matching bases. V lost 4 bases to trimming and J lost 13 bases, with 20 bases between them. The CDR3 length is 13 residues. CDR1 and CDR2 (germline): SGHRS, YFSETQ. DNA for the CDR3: TGCGCCAGCAGCCAAAGCCAGCCCTCAGGGCTTTTCTTT. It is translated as CASSQSQPSGLFF.

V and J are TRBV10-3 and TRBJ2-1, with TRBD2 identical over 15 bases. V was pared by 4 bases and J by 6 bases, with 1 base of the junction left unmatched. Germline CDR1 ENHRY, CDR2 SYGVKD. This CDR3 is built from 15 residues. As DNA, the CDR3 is TGTGCCATCAGTGTGGGACTAGCGGGGGGCAATGAGCAGTTCTTC. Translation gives CAISVGLAGGNEQFF.

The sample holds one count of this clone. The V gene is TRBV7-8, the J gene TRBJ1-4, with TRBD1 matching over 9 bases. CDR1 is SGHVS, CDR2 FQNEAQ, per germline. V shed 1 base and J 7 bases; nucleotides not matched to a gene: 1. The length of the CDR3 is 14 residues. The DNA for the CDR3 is TGTGCCAGCAGCTTAGAGACAGGGGGTGAAAAACTGTTTTTT. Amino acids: CASSLETGGEKLFF.

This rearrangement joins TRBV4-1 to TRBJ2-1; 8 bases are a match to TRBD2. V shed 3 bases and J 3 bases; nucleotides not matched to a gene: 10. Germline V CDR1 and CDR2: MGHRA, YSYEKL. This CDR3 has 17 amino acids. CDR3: CASSHFTTSVFYNEQFF. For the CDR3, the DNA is TGCGCCAGCAGCCATTTTACGACTAGCGTGTTCTACAATGAGCAGTTCTTC.

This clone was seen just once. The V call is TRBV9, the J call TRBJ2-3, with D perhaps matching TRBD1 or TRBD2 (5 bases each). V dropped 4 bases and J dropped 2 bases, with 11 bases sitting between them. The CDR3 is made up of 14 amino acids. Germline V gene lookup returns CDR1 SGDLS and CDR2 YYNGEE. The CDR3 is CASSLGENTDTQYF. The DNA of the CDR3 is TGTGCCAGCAGCCTAGGGGAGAACACAGATACGCAGTATTTT. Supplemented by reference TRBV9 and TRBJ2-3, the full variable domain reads DSGVTQTPKHLITATGQRVTLRCSPRSGDLSVYWYQQSLDQGLQFLIQYYNGEERAKGNILERFSAQQFPDLHSELNLSSLELGDSALYFCASSLGENTDTQYFGPGTRLTVL.

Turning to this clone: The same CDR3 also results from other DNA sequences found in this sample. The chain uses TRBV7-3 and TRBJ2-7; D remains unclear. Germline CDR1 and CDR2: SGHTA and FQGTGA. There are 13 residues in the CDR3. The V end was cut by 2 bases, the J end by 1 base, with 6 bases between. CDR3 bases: TGTGCCAGCAGCTTAGCGGAATCCTACGAGCAGTACTTC. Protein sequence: CASSLAESYEQYF.

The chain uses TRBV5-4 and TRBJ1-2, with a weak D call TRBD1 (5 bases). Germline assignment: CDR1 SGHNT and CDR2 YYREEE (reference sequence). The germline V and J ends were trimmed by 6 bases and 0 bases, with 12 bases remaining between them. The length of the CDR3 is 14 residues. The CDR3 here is CASKPQATNYGYTF. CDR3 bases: TGTGCCAGCAAGCCACAGGCCACTAACTATGGCTACACCTTC. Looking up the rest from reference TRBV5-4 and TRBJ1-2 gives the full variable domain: ETGVTQSPTHLIKTRGQQVTLRCSSQSGHNTVSWYQQALGQGPQFIFQYYREEENGRGNFPPRFSGLQFPNYSSELNVNALELDDSALYLCASKPQATNYGYTFGSGTRLTVV.

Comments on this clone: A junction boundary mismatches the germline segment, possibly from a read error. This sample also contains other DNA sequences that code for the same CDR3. CDR3 sequence (DNA): TGCGCCAGCACCCTGACACCTACGGATACCGGCTACACCTTC. Translating it yields CASTLTPTDTGYTF. The genes are TRBV6-5 and TRBJ1-2; D call uncertain. The V gene's germline CDR1 is MNHEY and CDR2 SVGAGI. The CDR3 loop spans 14 amino acids.

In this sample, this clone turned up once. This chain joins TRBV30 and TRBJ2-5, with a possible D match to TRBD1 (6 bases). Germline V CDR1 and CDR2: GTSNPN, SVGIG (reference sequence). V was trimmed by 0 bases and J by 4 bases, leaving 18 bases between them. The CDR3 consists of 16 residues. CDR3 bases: TGTGCCTGGAGTGTATTGCCCCAGGGGAATGGAGAGACCCAGTACTTC. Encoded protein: CAWSVLPQGNGETQYF. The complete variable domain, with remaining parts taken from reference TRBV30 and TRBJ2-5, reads SQTIHQWPATLVQPVGSPLSLECTVEGTSNPNLYWYRQAAGRGLQLLFYSVGIGQISSEVPQNLSASRPQDRQFILSSKKLLLSDSGFYLCAWSVLPQGNGETQYFGPGTRLLVL.

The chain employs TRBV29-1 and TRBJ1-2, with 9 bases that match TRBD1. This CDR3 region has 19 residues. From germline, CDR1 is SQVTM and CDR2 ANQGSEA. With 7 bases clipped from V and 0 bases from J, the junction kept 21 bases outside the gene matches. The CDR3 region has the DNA TGCAGCGCCCCGACGGGGACAGGGAAAATGAAGGGCCCTAACTATGGCTACACCTTC. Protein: CSAPTGTGKMKGPNYGYTF.

CDR3 in amino acids: CASSELKGARTEAFF. In DNA form, the CDR3 reads TGTGCCAGCAGTGAACTTAAGGGGGCGAGGACTGAAGCTTTCTTT. V gene TRBV2 combines with J gene TRBJ1-1, with TRBD1 matching over 7 bases. Germline values: CDR1 SNHLY, CDR2 FYNNEI. CDR3 size: 15 residues. The junction had 8 bases not matched to a gene; V was cut back by 2 bases and J by 5 bases. Supplemented by reference TRBV2 and TRBJ1-1, the full variable domain reads EPEVTQTPSHQVTQMGQEVILRCVPISNHLYFYWYRQILGQKVEFLVSFYNNEISEKSEIFDDQFSVERPDGSNFTLKIRSTKLEDSAMYFCASSELKGARTEAFFGQGTRLTVV.

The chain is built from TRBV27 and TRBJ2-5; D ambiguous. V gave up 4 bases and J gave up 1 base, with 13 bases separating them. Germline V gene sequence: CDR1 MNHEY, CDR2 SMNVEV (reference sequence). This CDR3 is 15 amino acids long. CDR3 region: CASSYLSSRQETQYF. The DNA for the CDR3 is TGTGCCAGCAGTTATTTATCTAGTCGCCAAGAGACCCAGTACTTC.

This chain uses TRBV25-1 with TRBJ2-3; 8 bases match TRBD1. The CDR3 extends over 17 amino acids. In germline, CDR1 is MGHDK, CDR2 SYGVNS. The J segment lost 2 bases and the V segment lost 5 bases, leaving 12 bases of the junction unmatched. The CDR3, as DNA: TGTGCCAGCAGTACCTCCAGGGGGCCCGCGTCCACAGATACGCAGTATTTT. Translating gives CASSTSRGPASTDTQYF.

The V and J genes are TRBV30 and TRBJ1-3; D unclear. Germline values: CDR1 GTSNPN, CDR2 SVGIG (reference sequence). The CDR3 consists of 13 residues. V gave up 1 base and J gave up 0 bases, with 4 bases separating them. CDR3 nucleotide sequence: TGTGCCTGGAGTGGAGCCTCTGGAAACACCATATATTTT. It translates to CAWSGASGNTIYF.

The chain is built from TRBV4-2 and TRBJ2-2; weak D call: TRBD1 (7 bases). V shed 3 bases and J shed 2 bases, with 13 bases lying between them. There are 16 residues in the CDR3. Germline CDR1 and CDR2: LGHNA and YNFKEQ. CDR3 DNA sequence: TGTGCCAGCAGCCAGGAGGGACAGATAAACACCGGGGAGCTGTTTTTT. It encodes CASSQEGQINTGELFF.

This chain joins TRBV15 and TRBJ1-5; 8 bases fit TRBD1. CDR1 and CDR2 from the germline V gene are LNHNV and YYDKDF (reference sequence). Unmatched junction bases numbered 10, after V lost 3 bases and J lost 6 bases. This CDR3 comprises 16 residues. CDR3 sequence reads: CATSRGTGGGSQPQHF. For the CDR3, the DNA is TGTGCCACCAGCAGGGGGACAGGAGGGGGAAGTCAGCCCCAGCATTTT.

CDR3 coding DNA: TGTGCCAGCAGCCCGGACTACCCCTCCGAGCAGTACTTC. The encoded protein is CASSPDYPSEQYF. The chain links TRBV7-8 to TRBJ2-7, with a weak D call TRBD2 (6 bases). V was pared by 5 bases and J by 6 bases, with 14 bases between. Germline CDR1 reads SGHVS; CDR2 reads FQNEAQ. CDR3 length equals 13 residues.